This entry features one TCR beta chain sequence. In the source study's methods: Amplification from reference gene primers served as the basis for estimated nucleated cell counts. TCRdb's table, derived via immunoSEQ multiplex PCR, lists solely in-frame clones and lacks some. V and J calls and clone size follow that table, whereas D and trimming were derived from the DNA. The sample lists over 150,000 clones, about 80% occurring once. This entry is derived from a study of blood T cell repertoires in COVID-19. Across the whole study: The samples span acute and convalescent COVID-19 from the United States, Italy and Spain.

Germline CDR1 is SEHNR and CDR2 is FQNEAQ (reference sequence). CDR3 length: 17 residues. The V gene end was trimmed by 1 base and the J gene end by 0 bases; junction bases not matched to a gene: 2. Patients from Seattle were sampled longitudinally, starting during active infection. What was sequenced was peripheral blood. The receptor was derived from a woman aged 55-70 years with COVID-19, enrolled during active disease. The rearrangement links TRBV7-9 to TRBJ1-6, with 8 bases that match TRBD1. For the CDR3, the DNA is TGTGCCAGCAGCTTAGAAGGGACAGGCTCCTATAATTCACCCCTCCACTTT. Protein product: CASSLEGTGSYNSPLHF.